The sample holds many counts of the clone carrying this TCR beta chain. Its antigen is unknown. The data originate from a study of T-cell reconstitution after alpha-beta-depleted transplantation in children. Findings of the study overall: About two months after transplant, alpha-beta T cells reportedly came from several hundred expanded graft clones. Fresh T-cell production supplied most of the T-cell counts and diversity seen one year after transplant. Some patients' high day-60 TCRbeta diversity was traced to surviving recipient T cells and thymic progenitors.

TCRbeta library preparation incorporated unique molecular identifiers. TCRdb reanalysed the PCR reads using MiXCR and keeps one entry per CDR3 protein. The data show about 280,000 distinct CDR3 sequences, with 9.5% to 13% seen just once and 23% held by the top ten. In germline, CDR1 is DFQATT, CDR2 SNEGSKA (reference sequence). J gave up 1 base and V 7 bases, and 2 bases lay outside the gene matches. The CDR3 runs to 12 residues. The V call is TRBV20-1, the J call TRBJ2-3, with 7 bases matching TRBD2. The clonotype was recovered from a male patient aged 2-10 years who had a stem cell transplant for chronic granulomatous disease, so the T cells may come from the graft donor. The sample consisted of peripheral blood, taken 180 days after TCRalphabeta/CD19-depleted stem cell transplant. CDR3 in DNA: TGCAGTGTCACTAGCGGCACAGATACGCAGTATTTT. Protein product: CSVTSGTDTQYF.